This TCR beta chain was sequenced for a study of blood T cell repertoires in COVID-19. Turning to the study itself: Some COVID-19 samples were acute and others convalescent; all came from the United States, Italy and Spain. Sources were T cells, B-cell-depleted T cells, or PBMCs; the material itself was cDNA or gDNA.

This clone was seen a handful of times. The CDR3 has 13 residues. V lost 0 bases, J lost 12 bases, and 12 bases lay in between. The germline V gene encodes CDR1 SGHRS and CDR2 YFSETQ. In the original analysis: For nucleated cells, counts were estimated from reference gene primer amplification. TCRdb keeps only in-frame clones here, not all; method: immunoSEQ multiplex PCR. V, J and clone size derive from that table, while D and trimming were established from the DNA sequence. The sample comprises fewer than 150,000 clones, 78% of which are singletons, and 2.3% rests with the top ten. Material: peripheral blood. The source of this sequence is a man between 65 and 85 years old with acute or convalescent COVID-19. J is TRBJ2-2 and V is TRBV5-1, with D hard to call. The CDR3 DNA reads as TGCGCCAGCAGCTTGGGTTCCGGTAGTAAGCTGTTTTTT. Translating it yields CASSLGSGSKLFF.